Listed here is a single T cell receptor beta chain. The antigen remains undetermined. Other DNA sequences in the same sample also yield this CDR3. The V and J ends lost 7 bases and 5 bases respectively, with 14 bases between them. Looked up from germline, CDR1 is SQVTM and CDR2 is ANQGSEA. This CDR3 has 12 amino acids. The data belong to a study of shared clonotypes between healthy human individuals. Notes on the study in general: Naive subsets generally had larger estimated richness than memory subsets. Shared clonotypes: approximately 5.3% naive CD4, roughly 4% naive CD8, less than 2.5% memory CD4, approximately 0.37% memory CD8.

The authors split each subset's genomic DNA evenly across several immunoSEQ plates. In replicate PCRs of sorted subsets, roughly 210 ng DNA, approximately 32,000 T cell genomes, was used. Sequencing was performed with immunoSEQ multiplex PCR; in TCRdb, only in-frame clones are kept and a portion is missing. The sample consists of about 1.1 million clones, approximately 77% of them appearing once. V usage is TRBV29-1 and J usage is TRBJ1-2; D may be TRBD1 (6 bases). The sample taken for sequencing was memory CD4+ T cells from PBMCs. Described subset: CD45RA-negative fraction. This clonotype originated in a man between 18 and 29 years old in good health. Some clones in this sample may be carry-over from other donors' samples. CDR3 coding DNA: TGCAGCGCCGGGGGGCAGGGGTATGGCTACACCTTC. As protein: CSAGGQGYGYTF.